A single sample is the source of the 17 T cell receptor beta chains below, sequenced in a study of T cell responses to AZD1222 COVID-19 vaccine. Assay used: immunoSEQ multiplex PCR; TCRdb lists only in-frame clones, some missing. This table holds under 110,000 clones, roughly 87% found once. Specimen: peripheral blood, collected 28 days after the second AZD1222 dose. These receptors originate from an adult who received the AZD1222 COVID-19 vaccine.

The rearrangement joins TRBV30 to TRBJ1-5, with no clear D. V was trimmed by 2 bases and J by 3 bases, leaving 5 bases between them. This CDR3 has 12 amino acids. Per the germline V gene, CDR1 is GTSNPN and CDR2 is SVGIG (reference sequence). The CDR3 DNA follows: TGTGCCTGGAGTCCCGACAATCAGCCCCAGCATTTT. Encoded protein: CAWSPDNQPQHF.

This chain links TRBV5-1 with TRBJ2-3; perhaps TRBD1 as D (5 bases). The ends were cut back, 0 bases at V and 2 bases at J, with 7 bases in the middle. The CDR3 runs 14 residues. Germline-derived CDR1 and CDR2 are SGHRS and YFSETQ. The CDR3 region is CASSLGGPTDTQYF. For the CDR3, the DNA is TGCGCCAGCAGCTTGGGGGGCCCCACAGATACGCAGTATTTT.

V usage is TRBV3-1 (or the pseudogene TRBV3-2) and J usage is TRBJ1-2; D ambiguous. The V end lost 4 bases, the J end lost 8 bases, and 8 bases lay between the germline ends. The V gene's germline CDR1 is LGHDT and CDR2 YNNKEL (reference sequence). The CDR3 is 11 amino acids. The CDR3 spells CASSLRGGYTF. CDR3 bases: TGTGCCAGCAGCCTCCGCGGGGGCTACACCTTC.

The chain couples TRBV12-3 or TRBV12-4 to TRBJ1-2; D gene ambiguous. The germline V and J ends were trimmed by 3 bases and 7 bases, with 9 bases remaining between them. This CDR3 has 12 residues. The CDR3 DNA follows: TGTGCCAGCAGTTTTTCGGCGGCTGGCTACACCTTC. As protein: CASSFSAAGYTF.

The chain couples TRBV2 to TRBJ1-5; D gene unclear. With 6 bases removed from V and 5 bases from J, the gap between germline ends came to 14 bases. In germline, CDR1 is SNHLY, CDR2 FYNNEI. The CDR3 is made up of 14 amino acids. Here the CDR3 DNA reads TGTGCCAGCAGCGGGTTAGGATCCGATCAGCCCCAGCATTTT. Translating it yields CASSGLGSDQPQHF.

The chain employs TRBV30 and TRBJ2-7; D call uncertain. Trimming removed 3 bases from V and 4 bases from J, with 7 bases in between. CDR1 GTSNPN and CDR2 SVGIG come from the germline V gene (reference sequence). CDR3 length: 11 residues. The chain's CDR3 is CAWSPNYEQYF. DNA for the CDR3: TGTGCCTGGAGCCCGAATTACGAGCAGTACTTC. Supplemented by reference TRBV30 and TRBJ2-7, the full variable domain reads SQTIHQWPATLVQPVGSPLSLECTVEGTSNPNLYWYRQAAGRGLQLLFYSVGIGQISSEVPQNLSASRPQDRQFILSSKKLLLSDSGFYLCAWSPNYEQYFGPGTRLTVT.

V and J are TRBV6-5 and TRBJ1-1, with D hard to call. V lost 0 bases and J 3 bases, leaving 14 bases between the germline ends. Looked up from germline, CDR1 is MNHEY and CDR2 is SVGAGI. This CDR3 has 16 amino acids. The CDR3 coding sequence is TGTGCCAGCAGTTACTCGAGGGTGAGCGGTGACACTGAAGCTTTCTTT. This sequence encodes CASSYSRVSGDTEAFF.

The CDR3 region is CSVGAGSYGYTF. CDR3 in DNA: TGCAGCGTCGGAGCAGGGAGTTATGGCTACACCTTC. V usage is TRBV29-1 and J usage is TRBJ1-2, with D possibly being TRBD1 (5 bases). CDR3 length: 12 amino acids. In germline, CDR1 is SQVTM, CDR2 ANQGSEA. The germline V and J ends were trimmed by 6 bases and 5 bases, with 13 bases remaining between them.

The genes are TRBV7-9 and TRBJ1-2; the D is unclear. Between the trimmed V and J ends, which lost 5 bases and 0 bases, there was a span of 13 bases. The CDR3 is 15 amino acids. Germline values: CDR1 SEHNR, CDR2 FQNEAQ (reference sequence). CDR3 nucleotide sequence: TGTGCCAGCAGCCCTCGTACCGGATCTAACTATGGCTACACCTTC. It is translated as CASSPRTGSNYGYTF.

This clone was recorded once. The chain is built from TRBV6-5 and TRBJ1-1, with 7 bases aligning to TRBD1. V dropped 7 bases and J dropped 1; count of bases not matched to a gene: 6. This CDR3 spans 14 amino acids. The germline CDR1 and CDR2 sequences are MNHEY and SVGAGI. The CDR3 DNA reads TGTGCCAGCAAAGTGGACAGGACGAACACTGAAGCTTTCTTT. Translating it yields CASKVDRTNTEAFF.

The CDR3 sequence is CASSPQGNTEAFF. The CDR3 nucleotides read TGCGCCAGCAGCCCCCAGGGGAACACTGAAGCTTTCTTT. The chain links TRBV5-1 to TRBJ1-1; the D gene is possibly TRBD1 (5 bases). The length of the CDR3 is 13 residues. V dropped 4 bases and J dropped 1 base, with 8 bases sitting between them. Germline V gene data show CDR1 as SGHRS and CDR2 as YFSETQ.

Only a few counts were recorded for this clone. The V and J genes are TRBV6-4 and TRBJ2-1, with 8 nucleotides matching TRBD1. CDR1 and CDR2 (germline): MRHNA, SNTAGT. The CDR3 covers 15 residues. The junction had 6 bases not matched to a gene; V was cut back by 5 bases and J by 3 bases. The CDR3 DNA sequence: TGTGCCAGCAGTCCGACAGGGGCCGACTACAATGAGCAGTTCTTC. It is translated as CASSPTGADYNEQFF.

The V and J genes are TRBV10-3 and TRBJ2-1; D is possibly TRBD1 (6 bases). This CDR3 comprises 14 residues. V was trimmed by 8 bases and J by 12 bases, leaving 23 bases between them. The germline gives CDR1 ENHRY, CDR2 SYGVKD. In nucleotides, the CDR3 is TGTGCCATCGGTACAGGGTCGTCACGGTTTGGGCAGTTCTTC. It translates to CAIGTGSSRFGQFF.

This rearrangement joins TRBV5-1 to TRBJ2-5; 9 bases line up with TRBD1. The CDR3 contains 16 residues. Germline lookup yields CDR1 SGHRS and CDR2 YFSETQ. With 4 bases clipped from V and 4 bases from J, the junction kept 11 bases outside the gene matches. The CDR3 DNA reads TGCGCCAGCAGCCCCTTTGTGGACAGGGGCCGAGAGACCCAGTACTTC. It translates to CASSPFVDRGRETQYF. The full variable domain, completed using reference TRBV5-1 and TRBJ2-5, is KAGVTQTPRYLIKTRGQQVTLSCSPISGHRSVSWYQQTPGQGLQFLFEYFSETQRNKGNFPGRFSGRQFSNSRSEMNVSTLELGDSALYLCASSPFVDRGRETQYFGPGTRLLVL.

This clone was detected only once. The J gene is TRBJ1-2, the V gene TRBV4-2; D call uncertain. CDR1 LGHNA and CDR2 YNFKEQ come from the germline V gene. CDR3 length: 14 residues. The V end lost 0 bases, the J end lost 4 bases, and 9 bases lay between the germline ends. CDR3: CASSQDFRPYGYTF. The CDR3 DNA sequence: TGTGCCAGCAGCCAAGACTTTCGGCCCTATGGCTACACCTTC.

The chain couples TRBV19 to TRBJ1-2; D is ambiguous. This CDR3 comprises 13 residues. Between the trimmed V and J ends, which lost 5 bases and 4 bases, there was a span of 11 bases. Germline V CDR1 and CDR2: LNHDA, SQIVND (reference sequence). The CDR3 DNA follows: TGTGCCAGTAGTGATGGACGGCTCTATGGCTACACCTTC. Translating it yields CASSDGRLYGYTF.

The rearrangement uses TRBV7-8 and TRBJ2-5, with a possible D match to TRBD2 (6 bases). The CDR3 is 15 amino acids. The V gene's germline CDR1 is SGHVS and CDR2 FQNEAQ. Trimming took off 4 bases at V and 1 base at J, with 13 bases between the two ends. The CDR3 nucleotides read TGTGCCAGCAGCTCAAACCGGGGGAGCCAAGAGACCCAGTACTTC. It codes for CASSSNRGSQETQYF.